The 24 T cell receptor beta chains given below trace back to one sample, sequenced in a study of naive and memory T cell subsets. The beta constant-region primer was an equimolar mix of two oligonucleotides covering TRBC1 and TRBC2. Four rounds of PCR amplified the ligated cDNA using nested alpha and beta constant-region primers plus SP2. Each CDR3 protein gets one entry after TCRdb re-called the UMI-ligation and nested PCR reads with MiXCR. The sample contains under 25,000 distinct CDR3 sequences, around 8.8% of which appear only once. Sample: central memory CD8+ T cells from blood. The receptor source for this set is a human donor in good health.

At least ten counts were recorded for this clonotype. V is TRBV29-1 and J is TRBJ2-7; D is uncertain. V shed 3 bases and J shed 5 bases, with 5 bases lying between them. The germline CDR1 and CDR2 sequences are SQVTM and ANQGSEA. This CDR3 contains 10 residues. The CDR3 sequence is CSVEADEQYF. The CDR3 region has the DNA TGCAGCGTTGAGGCGGACGAGCAGTACTTC.

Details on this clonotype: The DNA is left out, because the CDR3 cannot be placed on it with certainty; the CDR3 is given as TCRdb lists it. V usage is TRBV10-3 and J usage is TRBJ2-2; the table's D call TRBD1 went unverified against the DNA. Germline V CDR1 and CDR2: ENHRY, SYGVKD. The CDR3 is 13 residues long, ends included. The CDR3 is CAISDRGPGSCFF.

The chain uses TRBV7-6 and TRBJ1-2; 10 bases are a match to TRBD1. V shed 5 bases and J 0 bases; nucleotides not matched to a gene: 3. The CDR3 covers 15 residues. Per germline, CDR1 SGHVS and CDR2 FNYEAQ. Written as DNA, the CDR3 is TGTGCCAGCAGCCCGGGGACAGGGGCTAACTATGGCTACACCTTC. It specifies CASSPGTGANYGYTF.

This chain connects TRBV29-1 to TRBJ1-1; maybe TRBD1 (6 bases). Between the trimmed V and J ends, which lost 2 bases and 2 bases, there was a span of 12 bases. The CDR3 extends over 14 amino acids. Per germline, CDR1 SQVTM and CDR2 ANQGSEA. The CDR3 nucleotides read TGCAGCGTTGAATACGGGACAACCAACACTGAAGCTTTCTTT. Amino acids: CSVEYGTTNTEAFF.

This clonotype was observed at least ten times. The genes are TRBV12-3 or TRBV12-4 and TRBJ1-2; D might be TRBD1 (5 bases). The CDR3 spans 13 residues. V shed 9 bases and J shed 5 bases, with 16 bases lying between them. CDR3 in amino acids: CASSTTVLYGYTF. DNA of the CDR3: TGTGCCAGTTCCACGACAGTCCTTTATGGCTACACCTTC.

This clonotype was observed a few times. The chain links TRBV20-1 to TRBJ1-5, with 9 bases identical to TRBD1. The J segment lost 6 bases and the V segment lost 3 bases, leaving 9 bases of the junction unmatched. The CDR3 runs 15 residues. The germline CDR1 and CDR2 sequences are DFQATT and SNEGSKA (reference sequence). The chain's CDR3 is CSARVQGAEVQPQHF. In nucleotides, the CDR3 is TGCAGTGCTAGGGTACAGGGGGCAGAAGTTCAGCCCCAGCATTTT.

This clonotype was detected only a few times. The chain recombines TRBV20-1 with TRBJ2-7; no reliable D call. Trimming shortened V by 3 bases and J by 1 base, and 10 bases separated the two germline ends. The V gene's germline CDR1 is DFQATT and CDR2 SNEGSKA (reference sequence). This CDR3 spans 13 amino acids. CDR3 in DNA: TGCAGTGCTAGGGAAAGATTATCCTACGAGCAGTACTTC. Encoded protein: CSARERLSYEQYF.

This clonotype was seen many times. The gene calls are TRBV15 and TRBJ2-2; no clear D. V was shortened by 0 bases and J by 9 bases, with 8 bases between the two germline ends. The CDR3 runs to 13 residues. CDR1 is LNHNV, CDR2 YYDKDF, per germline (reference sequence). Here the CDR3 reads CATSRDLERELFF. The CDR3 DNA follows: TGTGCCACCAGCAGAGATCTTGAGCGGGAGCTGTTTTTT.

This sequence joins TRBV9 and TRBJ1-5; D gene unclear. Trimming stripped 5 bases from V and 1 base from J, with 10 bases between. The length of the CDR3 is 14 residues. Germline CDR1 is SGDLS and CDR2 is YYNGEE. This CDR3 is CASRVDESNQPQHF. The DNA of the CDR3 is TGTGCCAGCAGGGTCGACGAGAGCAATCAGCCCCAGCATTTT.

The CDR3: CASSIGGTGFNEQFF. In DNA form, the CDR3 reads TGTGCCAGTAGTATAGGAGGGACAGGGTTTAATGAGCAGTTCTTC. The chain has TRBV19 and TRBJ2-1; 9 bases are a match to TRBD1. The CDR3 is 15 residues long. The V gene's germline CDR1 is LNHDA and CDR2 SQIVND (reference sequence). After removal of 1 base from V and 7 bases from J, the junction contained 5 bases not matched to a gene.

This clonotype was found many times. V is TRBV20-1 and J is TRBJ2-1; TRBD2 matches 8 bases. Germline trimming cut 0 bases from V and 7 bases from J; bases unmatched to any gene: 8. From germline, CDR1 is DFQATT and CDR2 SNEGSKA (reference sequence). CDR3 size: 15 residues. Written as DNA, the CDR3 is TGCAGTGCTAGAGATGAAGCGGGAGAGATTAATGAGCAGTTCTTC. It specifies CSARDEAGEINEQFF.

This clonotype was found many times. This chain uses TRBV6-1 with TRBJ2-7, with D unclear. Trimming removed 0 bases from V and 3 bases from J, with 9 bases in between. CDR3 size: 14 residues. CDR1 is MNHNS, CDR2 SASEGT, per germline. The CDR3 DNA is TGTGCCAGCAGTGAAGCGGGATCATACTACGAGCAGTACTTC. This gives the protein CASSEAGSYYEQYF.

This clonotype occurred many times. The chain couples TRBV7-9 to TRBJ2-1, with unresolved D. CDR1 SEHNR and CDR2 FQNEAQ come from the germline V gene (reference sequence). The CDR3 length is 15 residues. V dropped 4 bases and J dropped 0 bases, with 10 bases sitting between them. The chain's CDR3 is CASSYPVSSYNEQFF. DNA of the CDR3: TGTGCCAGCAGCTACCCTGTTAGCTCCTACAATGAGCAGTTCTTC.

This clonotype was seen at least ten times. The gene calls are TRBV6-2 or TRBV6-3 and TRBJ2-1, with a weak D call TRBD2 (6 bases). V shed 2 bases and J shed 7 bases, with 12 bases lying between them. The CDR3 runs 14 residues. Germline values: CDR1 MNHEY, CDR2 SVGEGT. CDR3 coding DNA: TGTGCCAGCAGTTACCTTAGACTAGAAAATGAGCAGTTCTTC. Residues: CASSYLRLENEQFF.

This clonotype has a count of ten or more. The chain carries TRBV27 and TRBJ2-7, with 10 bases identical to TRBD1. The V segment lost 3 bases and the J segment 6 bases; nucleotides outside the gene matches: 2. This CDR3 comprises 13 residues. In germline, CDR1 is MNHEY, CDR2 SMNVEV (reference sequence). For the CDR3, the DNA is TGTGCCAGCAGTTTCGGGACAGGGGCCGAGCAGTACTTC. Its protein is CASSFGTGAEQYF.

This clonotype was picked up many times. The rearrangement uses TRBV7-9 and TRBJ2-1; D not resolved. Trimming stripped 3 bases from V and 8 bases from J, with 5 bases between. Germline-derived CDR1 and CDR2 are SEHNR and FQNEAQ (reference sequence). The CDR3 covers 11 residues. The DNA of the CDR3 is TGTGCCAGCAGCTTGAGCTATGAGCAGTTCTTC. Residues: CASSLSYEQFF.

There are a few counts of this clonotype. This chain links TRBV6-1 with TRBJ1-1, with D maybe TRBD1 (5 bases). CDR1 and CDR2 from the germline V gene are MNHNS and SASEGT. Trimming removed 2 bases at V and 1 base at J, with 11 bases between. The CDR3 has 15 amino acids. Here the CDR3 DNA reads TGTGCCAGCAGTGAACTGGGGGGAGCGAACACTGAAGCTTTCTTT. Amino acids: CASSELGGANTEAFF.

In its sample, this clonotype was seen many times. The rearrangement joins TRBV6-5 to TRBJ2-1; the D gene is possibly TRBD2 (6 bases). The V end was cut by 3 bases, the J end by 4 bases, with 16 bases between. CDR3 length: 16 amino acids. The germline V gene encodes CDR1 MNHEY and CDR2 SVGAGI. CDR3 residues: CASSYGVGTPYNEQFF. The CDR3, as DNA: TGTGCCAGCAGTTATGGAGTTGGGACTCCATACAATGAGCAGTTCTTC.

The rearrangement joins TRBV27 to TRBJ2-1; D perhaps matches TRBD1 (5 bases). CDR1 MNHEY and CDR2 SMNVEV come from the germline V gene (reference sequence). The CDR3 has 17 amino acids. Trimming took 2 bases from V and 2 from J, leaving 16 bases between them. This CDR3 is CASSLRGEPLTYNEQFF. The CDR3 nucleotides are TGTGCCAGCAGTTTAAGGGGCGAGCCCCTCACCTACAATGAGCAGTTCTTC.

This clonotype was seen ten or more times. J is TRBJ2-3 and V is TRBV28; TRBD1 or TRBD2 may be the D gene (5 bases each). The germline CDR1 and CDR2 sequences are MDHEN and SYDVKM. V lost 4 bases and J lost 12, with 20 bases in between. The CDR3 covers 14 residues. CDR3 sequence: CASSWTNGIPGQYF. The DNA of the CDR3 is TGTGCCAGCAGTTGGACAAACGGGATTCCAGGACAGTATTTT.

CDR3 sequence reads: CASSVHYNEQFF. The CDR3 DNA follows: TGTGCCAGCAGCGTTCACTACAATGAGCAGTTCTTC. This chain joins TRBV7-9 and TRBJ2-1; D is undetermined. Germline V gene data show CDR1 as SEHNR and CDR2 as FQNEAQ (reference sequence). The CDR3 runs 12 residues. Trimming left V 5 bases short and J 3 bases short, with 5 bases between.

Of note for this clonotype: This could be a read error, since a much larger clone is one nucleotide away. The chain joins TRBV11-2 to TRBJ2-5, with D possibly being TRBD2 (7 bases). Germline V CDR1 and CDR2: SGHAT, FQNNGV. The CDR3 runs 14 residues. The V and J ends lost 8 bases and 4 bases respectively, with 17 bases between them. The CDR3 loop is CASPSRRGGETQYF. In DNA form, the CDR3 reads TGTGCCAGCCCGTCCCGAAGGGGGGGAGAGACCCAGTACTTC.

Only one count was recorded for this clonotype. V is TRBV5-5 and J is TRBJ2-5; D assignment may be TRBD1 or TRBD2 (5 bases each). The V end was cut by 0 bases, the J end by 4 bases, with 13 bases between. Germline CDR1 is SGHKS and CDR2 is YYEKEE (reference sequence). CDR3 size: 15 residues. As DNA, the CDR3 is TGTGCCAGCAGCTTGGATGGTTCTGGGGGAGAGACCCAGTACTTC. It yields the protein CASSLDGSGGETQYF.

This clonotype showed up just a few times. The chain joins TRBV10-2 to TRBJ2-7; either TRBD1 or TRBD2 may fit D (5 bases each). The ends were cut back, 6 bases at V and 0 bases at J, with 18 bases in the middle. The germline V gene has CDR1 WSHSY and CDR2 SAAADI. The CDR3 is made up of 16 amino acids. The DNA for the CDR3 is TGCGCCAGCAGCGCCCCGGGACGGATGTACTCCTACGAGCAGTACTTC. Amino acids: CASSAPGRMYSYEQYF.